The 23 T cell receptor beta chains reported below all come from one sample, sequenced in a study of cytomegalovirus exposure and HLA in healthy donors. In the PCR, 60 Vbeta and 13 Jbeta primers were used. Repertoires were generated with immunoSEQ multiplex PCR, while TCRdb's copy carries only in-frame clones and drops some. The sample records about 240,000 clones, roughly 78% being singletons. Sample: PBMCs. Receptors were obtained from a boy younger than 18 in good health and CMV-seronegative.

Comment on this clone: The same CDR3 arises from other DNA sequences in this sample as well. Here the CDR3 reads CASMNPGQGLYTEAFF. The CDR3 nucleotides read TGTGCCAGCATGAATCCTGGGCAGGGCCTTTACACTGAAGCTTTCTTT. The chain has TRBV5-4 and TRBJ1-1; a possible D gene is TRBD1 (5 bases). Germline V lookup: CDR1 SGHNT, CDR2 YYREEE (reference sequence). The V gene lost 6 bases and the J gene lost 3 bases, with 21 bases spanning the gap. The CDR3 is 16 amino acids.

In regard to this clone: The junction departs from germline at one end; a sequencing error may be responsible. This chain joins TRBV5-1 and TRBJ2-3; TRBD1 is a possible D gene (6 bases). The CDR3 covers 15 residues. The V gene's germline CDR1 is SGHRS and CDR2 YFSETQ. The DNA for the CDR3 is TGCGCTAGCAGCTTGGGGGCGGGTCGCACAGATACGCAGTATTTT. Residues: CASSLGAGRTDTQYF. Together with reference TRBV5-1 and TRBJ2-3, the CDR3 gives the full variable domain: KAGVTQTPRYLIKTRGQQVTLSCSPISGHRSVSWYQQTPGQGLQFLFEYFSETQRNKGNFPGRFSGRQFSNSRSEMNVSTLELGDSALYLCASSLGAGRTDTQYFGPGTRLTVL.

The rearrangement links TRBV2 to TRBJ2-3, with 7 bases that match TRBD2. J lost 7 bases, V lost 0 bases, and 13 bases had no gene match. Germline V CDR1 and CDR2: SNHLY, FYNNEI. This CDR3 has 17 residues. CDR3 loop: CASSEAWSGTGSYTQYF. The CDR3 DNA sequence: TGTGCCAGCAGTGAAGCTTGGAGCGGGACTGGCTCCTATACGCAGTATTTT.

The chain employs TRBV29-1 and TRBJ2-7, with D possibly TRBD1 on 7 matching bases. This CDR3 is 15 amino acids long. The V gene's germline CDR1 is SQVTM and CDR2 ANQGSEA. V lost 3 bases, J lost 0 bases, and 15 bases lay in between. For the CDR3, the DNA is TGCAGCGTTGATGACGCGGGACAGAGCTCCTACGAGCAGTACTTC. This encodes CSVDDAGQSSYEQYF.

This clone has only one observation. This rearrangement joins TRBV7-3 to TRBJ2-2; 10 nucleotides align to TRBD1. V trimming: 0 bases; J trimming: 5 bases; junction bases outside the gene matches: 12. The CDR3 is 19 residues long. CDR1 and CDR2 from the germline V gene are SGHTA and FQGTGA. The CDR3 loop is CASSLTPPGTGVRTGELFF. CDR3 in DNA: TGTGCCAGCAGCTTAACGCCCCCCGGGACAGGGGTTAGGACCGGGGAGCTGTTTTTT. Combining the CDR3 with reference TRBV7-3 and TRBJ2-2 gives the whole variable domain GAGVSQTPSNKVTEKGKYVELRCDPISGHTALYWYRQSLGQGPEFLIYFQGTGAADDSGLPNDRFFAVRPEGSVSTLKIQRTERGDSAVYLCASSLTPPGTGVRTGELFFGEGSRLTVL.

The J gene is TRBJ1-4, the V gene TRBV10-3; TRBD1 matches 7 bases. The junction had 7 bases not matched to a gene; V was cut back by 4 bases and J by 8 bases. CDR1 and CDR2 (germline): ENHRY, SYGVKD. The CDR3 loop spans 14 amino acids. This CDR3 is CAISGQGGEEKLFF. The CDR3 DNA sequence: TGTGCCATCAGTGGACAGGGAGGAGAGGAAAAACTGTTTTTT.

Only a few counts were recorded for this clone. The rearrangement uses TRBV5-6 and TRBJ2-5; a possible D gene is TRBD2 (6 bases). The tail of the sequence fits TRBJ2-7 better, so the J call may be wrong. The CDR3 is 14 amino acids. The germline CDR1 and CDR2 sequences are SGHDT and YYEEEE. The CDR3 DNA follows: TGTGCCAGCAGCGCTTGGGGGACTGCCTACGAGCAGTACTTC. The encoded protein is CASSAWGTAYEQYF.

CDR3 in DNA: TGTGCCAGCAGCTGGCAGGGGGTCACTGAAGCTTTCTTT. Its translation: CASSWQGVTEAFF. J is TRBJ1-1 and V is TRBV13, with 7 bases that match TRBD1. J was trimmed by 4 bases and V by 4 bases; bases with no gene match: 3. Per the germline V gene, CDR1 is PRHDT and CDR2 is FYEKMQ (reference sequence). The CDR3 is 13 residues long.

This chain uses TRBV5-1 with TRBJ1-1, with D possibly being TRBD1 (5 bases). With 2 bases removed from V and 1 base from J, the gap between germline ends came to 12 bases. This CDR3 is 15 amino acids long. Germline loops: CDR1 SGHRS, CDR2 YFSETQ. The CDR3 reads CASSFGAAGNTEAFF. CDR3 nucleotides: TGCGCCAGCAGCTTTGGGGCAGCTGGGAACACTGAAGCTTTCTTT.

This clone turned up a few times. J is TRBJ1-4 and V is TRBV6-1; D gene ambiguous. Per the germline V gene, CDR1 is MNHNS and CDR2 is SASEGT. The V gene lost 7 bases and the J gene lost 3 bases, with 12 bases spanning the gap. This CDR3 has 14 residues. CDR3 nucleotide sequence: TGTGCCAGCAAGTTAGGAGTTCCTAATGAAAAACTGTTTTTT. It encodes CASKLGVPNEKLFF.

The genes are TRBV7-2 and TRBJ2-3; TRBD2 matches at 8 bases. The CDR3 spans 15 residues. V was pared by 5 bases and J by 3 bases, with 7 bases of the junction left unmatched. Per germline, CDR1 SGHTA and CDR2 FQGNSA. Here the CDR3 DNA reads TGTGCCAGCAGCCGGGGGGGAGTCGGAACAGATACGCAGTATTTT. Residues: CASSRGGVGTDTQYF.

The V call is TRBV7-2, the J call TRBJ2-3; 7 nucleotides align to TRBD2. Trimming cost V 4 bases and J 3 bases; bases outside gene matches: 4. CDR3 length: 14 residues. Germline V gene sequence: CDR1 SGHTA, CDR2 FQGNSA. CDR3: CASSSGLITDTQYF. CDR3 DNA sequence: TGTGCCAGCAGCTCGGGACTAATAACAGATACGCAGTATTTT.

The chain has TRBV6-5 and TRBJ2-1, with D tentatively TRBD2 (6 bases). The CDR3 covers 15 residues. V lost 0 bases, J lost 6 bases, and 12 bases lay in between. Looked up from germline, CDR1 is MNHEY and CDR2 is SVGAGI. The DNA of the CDR3 is TGTGCCAGCAGTTACTCTATCGGGAGTGCCAATGAGCAGTTCTTC. As protein: CASSYSIGSANEQFF.

The chain combines TRBV20-1 with TRBJ2-1, with D perhaps matching TRBD1 (6 bases). The CDR3 is made up of 11 amino acids. The V and J ends lost 6 bases and 9 bases respectively, with 12 bases between them. The germline V gene encodes CDR1 DFQATT and CDR2 SNEGSKA (reference sequence). The CDR3 loop is CSAGRGPEQFF. CDR3 bases: TGCAGTGCCGGCAGGGGACCTGAGCAGTTCTTC.

The genes are TRBV6-5 and TRBJ2-7; 10 bases are shared with TRBD1. This CDR3 has 14 amino acids. Germline trimming cut 6 bases from V and 7 bases from J; bases unmatched to any gene: 9. CDR1 is MNHEY, CDR2 SVGAGI, per germline. The CDR3 loop reads CASSRDRGLGEQYF. In DNA, the CDR3 is TGTGCCAGCAGCCGAGACAGGGGGCTGGGAGAGCAGTACTTC.

The rearrangement joins TRBV7-9 to TRBJ2-5; weak D call: TRBD2 (7 bases). Germline CDR1 and CDR2: SEHNR and FQNEAQ (reference sequence). The V and J ends lost 4 bases and 2 bases respectively, with 14 bases between them. The CDR3 extends over 15 amino acids. CDR3 loop: CASSWGGQLQETQYF. The CDR3 region has the DNA TGTGCCAGCAGCTGGGGGGGCCAGCTTCAAGAGACCCAGTACTTC.

The rearrangement uses TRBV19 and TRBJ2-2; D remains unclear. Per the germline V gene, CDR1 is LNHDA and CDR2 is SQIVND (reference sequence). The germline V and J ends were trimmed by 1 base and 1 base, with 7 bases remaining between them. This CDR3 has 15 amino acids. The CDR3 loop is CASSIVNRNTGELFF. DNA for the CDR3: TGTGCCAGTAGTATAGTTAACAGGAACACCGGGGAGCTGTTTTTT.

This chain links TRBV6-5 with TRBJ2-3; D possibly corresponds to TRBD2 (6 bases). The V gene's germline CDR1 is MNHEY and CDR2 SVGAGI. V lost 2 bases to trimming and J lost 1 base, with 10 bases between them. The CDR3 runs to 15 residues. CDR3 DNA sequence: TGTGCCAGCAGTTACAGAGCGGGCGGCACAGATACGCAGTATTTT. It codes for CASSYRAGGTDTQYF.

The chain combines TRBV2 with TRBJ2-7, with D possibly TRBD1 on 6 matching bases. CDR1 is SNHLY and CDR2 is FYNNEI in the germline V gene. Trimming pared 6 bases from V and 7 bases from J, leaving 10 bases between. The CDR3 consists of 11 residues. This chain's CDR3 is CASRYGQEQYF. DNA of the CDR3: TGTGCCAGCAGATACGGACAGGAGCAGTACTTC.

The rearrangement joins TRBV5-1 to TRBJ2-2, with D perhaps TRBD1 (6 bases). Germline loops: CDR1 SGHRS, CDR2 YFSETQ. This CDR3 spans 16 amino acids. V shed 1 base and J shed 3 bases, with 13 bases lying between them. The CDR3 loop is CASSLLGHLDTGELFF. CDR3 sequence (DNA): TGCGCCAGCAGCTTGTTGGGACACCTAGACACCGGGGAGCTGTTTTTT. Supplemented by reference TRBV5-1 and TRBJ2-2, the full variable domain reads KAGVTQTPRYLIKTRGQQVTLSCSPISGHRSVSWYQQTPGQGLQFLFEYFSETQRNKGNFPGRFSGRQFSNSRSEMNVSTLELGDSALYLCASSLLGHLDTGELFFGEGSRLTVL.

The chain joins TRBV10-3 to TRBJ1-4, with D hard to call. CDR1 is ENHRY, CDR2 SYGVKD, per germline. The V end was cut by 6 bases, the J end by 1 base, with 15 bases between. CDR3 length equals 16 residues. The chain's CDR3 is CAISQLLSVTNEKLFF. The CDR3 region has the DNA TGTGCCATCAGCCAACTCCTGTCCGTAACTAATGAAAAACTGTTTTTT.

This clone was recorded a few times. The V and J genes are TRBV10-1 and TRBJ2-7; weak D call: TRBD2 (5 bases). Trimming pared 3 bases from V and 3 bases from J, leaving 9 bases between. Per germline, CDR1 WNHNN and CDR2 SYGVQD (reference sequence). The CDR3 consists of 13 residues. In DNA, the CDR3 is TGCGCCAGCAGTGATGGACTGGGCTACGAGCAGTACTTC. Protein: CASSDGLGYEQYF.

The CDR3 protein is CASSLTVSSLQGVVNTEAFF. The DNA for the CDR3 is TGTGCCAGCAGCTTAACGGTGAGCAGCCTTCAAGGGGTGGTGAACACTGAAGCTTTCTTT. The chain is built from TRBV7-6 and TRBJ1-1, with a tentative D call TRBD1 (5 bases). The CDR3 totals 20 residues. Trimming removed 2 bases at V and 0 bases at J, with 25 bases between. Germline V gives CDR1 SGHVS, CDR2 FNYEAQ. The variable domain in full, with the rest retrieved from reference TRBV7-6 and TRBJ1-1, is GAGVSQSPRYKVTKRGQDVALRCDPISGHVSLYWYRQALGQGPEFLTYFNYEAQQDKSGLPNDRFSAERPEGSISTLTIQRTEQRDSAMYRCASSLTVSSLQGVVNTEAFFGQGTRLTVV.